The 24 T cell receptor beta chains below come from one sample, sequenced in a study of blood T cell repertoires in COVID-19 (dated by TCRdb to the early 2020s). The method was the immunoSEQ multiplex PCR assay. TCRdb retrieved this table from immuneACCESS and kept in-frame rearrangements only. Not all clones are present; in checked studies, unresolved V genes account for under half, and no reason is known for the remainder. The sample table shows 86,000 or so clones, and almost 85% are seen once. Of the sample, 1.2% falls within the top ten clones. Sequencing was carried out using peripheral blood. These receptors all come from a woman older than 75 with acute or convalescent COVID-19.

CDR3 nucleotide sequence: TGCGCCAGCAGCCAAGACAGCCCCGGGTACACCATATATTTT. Protein product: CASSQDSPGYTIYF. The chain employs TRBV4-1 and TRBJ1-3; D gene unclear. Trimming stripped 0 bases from V and 8 bases from J, with 11 bases between. Germline CDR1 reads MGHRA; CDR2 reads YSYEKL. The CDR3 runs 14 residues.

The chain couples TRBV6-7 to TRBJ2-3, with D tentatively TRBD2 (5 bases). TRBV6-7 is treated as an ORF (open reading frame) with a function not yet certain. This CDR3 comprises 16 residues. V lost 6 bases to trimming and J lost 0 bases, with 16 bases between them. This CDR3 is CASRYKHSGSTDTQYF. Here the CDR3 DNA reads TGTGCCAGCAGATATAAGCACAGCGGCAGCACAGATACGCAGTATTTT.

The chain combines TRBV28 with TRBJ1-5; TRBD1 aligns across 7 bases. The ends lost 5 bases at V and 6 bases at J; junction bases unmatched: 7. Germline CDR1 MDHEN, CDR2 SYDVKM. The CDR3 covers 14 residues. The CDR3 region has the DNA TGTGCCAGCAGTCGAGGACAGGTTAGTCAGCCCCAGCATTTT. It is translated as CASSRGQVSQPQHF. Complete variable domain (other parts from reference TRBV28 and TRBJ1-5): DVKVTQSSRYLVKRTGEKVFLECVQDMDHENMFWYRQDPGLGLRLIYFSYDVKMKEKGDIPEGYSVSREKKERFSLILESASTNQTSMYLCASSRGQVSQPQHFGDGTRLSIL.

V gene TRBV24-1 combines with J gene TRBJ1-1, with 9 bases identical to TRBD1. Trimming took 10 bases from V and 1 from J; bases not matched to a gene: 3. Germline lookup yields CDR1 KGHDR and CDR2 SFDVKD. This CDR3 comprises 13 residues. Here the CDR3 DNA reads TGTGCCACTCGGGGACAGGGGAACACTGAAGCTTTCTTT. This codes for CATRGQGNTEAFF.

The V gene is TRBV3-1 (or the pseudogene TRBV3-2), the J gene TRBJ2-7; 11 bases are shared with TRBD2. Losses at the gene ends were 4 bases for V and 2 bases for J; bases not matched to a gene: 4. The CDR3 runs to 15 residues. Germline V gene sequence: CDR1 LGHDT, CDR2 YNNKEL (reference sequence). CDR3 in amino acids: CASSPGTSGPYEQYF. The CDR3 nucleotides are TGTGCCAGCAGCCCCGGGACTAGCGGCCCCTACGAGCAGTACTTC.

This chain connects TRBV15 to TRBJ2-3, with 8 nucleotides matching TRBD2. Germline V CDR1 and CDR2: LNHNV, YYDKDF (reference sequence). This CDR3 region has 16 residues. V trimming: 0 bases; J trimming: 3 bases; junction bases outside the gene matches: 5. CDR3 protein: CATSRDRRGGTDTQYF. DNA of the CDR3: TGTGCCACCAGCAGAGATCGTCGGGGGGGAACAGATACGCAGTATTTT.

The DNA of the CDR3 is TGTGCCACTTCCAACCCAGAGGGGCCCCAGCATTTT. Translation gives CATSNPEGPQHF. This chain uses TRBV6-5 with TRBJ1-5; unclear D gene. V lost 10 bases and J lost 9, with 16 bases in between. In germline, CDR1 is MNHEY, CDR2 SVGAGI. The CDR3 is made up of 12 amino acids.

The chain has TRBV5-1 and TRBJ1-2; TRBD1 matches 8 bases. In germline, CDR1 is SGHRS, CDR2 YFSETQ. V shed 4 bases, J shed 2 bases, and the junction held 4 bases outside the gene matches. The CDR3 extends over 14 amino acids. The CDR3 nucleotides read TGCGCCAGCAGCCCCCGACAGGGGAACTATGGCTACACCTTC. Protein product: CASSPRQGNYGYTF.

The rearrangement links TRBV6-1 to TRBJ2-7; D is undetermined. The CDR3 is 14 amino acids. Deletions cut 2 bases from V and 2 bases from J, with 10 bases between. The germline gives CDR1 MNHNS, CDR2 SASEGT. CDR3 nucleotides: TGTGCCAGCAGTGAACACGGAGTGACCTACGAGCAGTACTTC. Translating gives CASSEHGVTYEQYF.

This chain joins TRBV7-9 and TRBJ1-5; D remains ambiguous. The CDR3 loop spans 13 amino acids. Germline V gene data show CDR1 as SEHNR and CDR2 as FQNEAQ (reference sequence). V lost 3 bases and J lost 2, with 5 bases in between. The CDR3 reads CASSLSGNQPQHF. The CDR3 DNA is TGTGCCAGCAGCTTGTCGGGCAATCAGCCCCAGCATTTT.

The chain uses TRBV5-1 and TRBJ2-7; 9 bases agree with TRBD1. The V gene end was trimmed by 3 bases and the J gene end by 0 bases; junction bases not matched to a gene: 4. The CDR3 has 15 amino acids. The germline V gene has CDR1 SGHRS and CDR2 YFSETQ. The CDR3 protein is CASSSQGAVSYEQYF. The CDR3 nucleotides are TGCGCCAGCAGCTCACAGGGGGCCGTCTCCTACGAGCAGTACTTC.

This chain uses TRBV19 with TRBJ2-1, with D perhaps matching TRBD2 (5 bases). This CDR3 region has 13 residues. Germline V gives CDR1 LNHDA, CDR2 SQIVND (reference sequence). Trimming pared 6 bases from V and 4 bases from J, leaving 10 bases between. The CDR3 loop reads CASRKDSYNEQFF. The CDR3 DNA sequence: TGTGCCAGTAGGAAGGACTCTTACAATGAGCAGTTCTTC. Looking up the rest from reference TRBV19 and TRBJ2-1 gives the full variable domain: DGGITQSPKYLFRKEGQNVTLSCEQNLNHDAMYWYRQDPGQGLRLIYYSQIVNDFQKGDIAEGYSVSREKKESFPLTVTSAQKNPTAFYLCASRKDSYNEQFFGPGTRLTVL.

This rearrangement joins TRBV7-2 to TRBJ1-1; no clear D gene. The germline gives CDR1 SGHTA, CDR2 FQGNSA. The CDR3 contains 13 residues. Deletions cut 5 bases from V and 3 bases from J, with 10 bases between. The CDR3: CASSPSVDTEAFF. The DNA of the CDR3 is TGTGCCAGCAGCCCCTCGGTGGACACTGAAGCTTTCTTT.

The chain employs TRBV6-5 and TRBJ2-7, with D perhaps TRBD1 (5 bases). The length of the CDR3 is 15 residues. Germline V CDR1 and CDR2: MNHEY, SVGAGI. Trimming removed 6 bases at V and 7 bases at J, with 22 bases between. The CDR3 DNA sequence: TGTGCCAGCAGCTTACCCCGTGCCAGGGTGGAGGAGCAGTACTTC. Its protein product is CASSLPRARVEEQYF.

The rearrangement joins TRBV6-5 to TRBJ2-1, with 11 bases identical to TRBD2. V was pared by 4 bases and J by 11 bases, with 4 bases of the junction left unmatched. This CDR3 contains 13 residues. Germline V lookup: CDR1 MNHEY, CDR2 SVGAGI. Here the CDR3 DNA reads TGTGCCAGCAGTTCCGGGACTAGCGGAAAGCAGTTCTTC. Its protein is CASSSGTSGKQFF.

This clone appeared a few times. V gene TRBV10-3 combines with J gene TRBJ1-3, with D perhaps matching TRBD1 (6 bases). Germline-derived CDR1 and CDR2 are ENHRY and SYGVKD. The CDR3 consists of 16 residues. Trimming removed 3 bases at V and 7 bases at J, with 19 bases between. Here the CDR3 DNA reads TGTGCCATCAGTGACCTACGTGAGGGACACCAGAACACCATATATTTT. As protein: CAISDLREGHQNTIYF.

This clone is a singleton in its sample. The CDR3 protein is CASTVSAGGHLANEKLFF. The CDR3 nucleotides are TGTGCCAGTACGGTTTCGGCAGGGGGCCATCTGGCTAATGAAAAACTGTTTTTT. The chain links TRBV19 to TRBJ1-4; TRBD1 matches at 8 bases. CDR3 size: 18 residues. Germline V CDR1 and CDR2: LNHDA, SQIVND (reference sequence). J was trimmed by 3 bases and V by 7 bases; bases with no gene match: 16. Drawing the rest from reference TRBV19 and TRBJ1-4, the complete variable domain is DGGITQSPKYLFRKEGQNVTLSCEQNLNHDAMYWYRQDPGQGLRLIYYSQIVNDFQKGDIAEGYSVSREKKESFPLTVTSAQKNPTAFYLCASTVSAGGHLANEKLFFGSGTQLSVL.

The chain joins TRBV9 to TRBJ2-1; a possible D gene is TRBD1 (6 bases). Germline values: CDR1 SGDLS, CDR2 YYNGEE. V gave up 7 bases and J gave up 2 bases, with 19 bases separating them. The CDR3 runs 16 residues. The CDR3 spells CASGQKGGTAYNEQFF. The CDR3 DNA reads TGTGCCAGCGGGCAAAAAGGGGGAACCGCCTACAATGAGCAGTTCTTC.

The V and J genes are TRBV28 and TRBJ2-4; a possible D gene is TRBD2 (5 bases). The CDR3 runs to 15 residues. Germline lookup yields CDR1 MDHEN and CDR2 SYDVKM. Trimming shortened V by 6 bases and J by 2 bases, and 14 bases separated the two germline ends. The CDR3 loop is CASSLLRETKNIQYF. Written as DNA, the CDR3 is TGTGCCAGCAGCTTACTTAGGGAGACCAAAAACATTCAGTACTTC.

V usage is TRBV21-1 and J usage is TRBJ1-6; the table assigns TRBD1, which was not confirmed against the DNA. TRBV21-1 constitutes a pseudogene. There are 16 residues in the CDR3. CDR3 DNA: TGTGCCAGCCTACAGGGGGTAGCTAATTTGGATTCACCCCTCCACTTT. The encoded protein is CASLQGVANLDSPLHF.

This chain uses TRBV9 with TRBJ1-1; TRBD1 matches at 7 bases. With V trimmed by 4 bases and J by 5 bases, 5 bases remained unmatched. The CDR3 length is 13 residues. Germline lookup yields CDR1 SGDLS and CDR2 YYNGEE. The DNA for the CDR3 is TGTGCCAGCAGCAACAGGGGTGGAACTGAAGCTTTCTTT. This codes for CASSNRGGTEAFF.

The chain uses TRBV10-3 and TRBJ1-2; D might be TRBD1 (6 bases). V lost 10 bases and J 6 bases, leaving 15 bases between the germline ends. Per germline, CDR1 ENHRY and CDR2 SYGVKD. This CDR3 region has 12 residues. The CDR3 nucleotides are TGTGCCAGCGATTCGGACAGTAATGGCTACACCTTC. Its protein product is CASDSDSNGYTF.

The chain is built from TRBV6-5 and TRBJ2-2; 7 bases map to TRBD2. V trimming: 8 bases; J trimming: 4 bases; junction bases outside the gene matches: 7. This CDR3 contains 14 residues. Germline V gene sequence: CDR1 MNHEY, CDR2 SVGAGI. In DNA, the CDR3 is TGTGCCAGCGGGGAGGGGCTGAGCACCGGGGAGCTGTTTTTT. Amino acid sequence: CASGEGLSTGELFF.

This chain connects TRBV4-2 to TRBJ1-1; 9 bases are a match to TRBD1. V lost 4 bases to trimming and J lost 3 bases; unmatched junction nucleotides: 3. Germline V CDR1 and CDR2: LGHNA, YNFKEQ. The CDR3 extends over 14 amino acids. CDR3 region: CASSPTGGDTEAFF. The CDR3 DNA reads TGTGCCAGCAGCCCGACAGGGGGAGACACTGAAGCTTTCTTT.